Presented here are 12 T cell receptor beta chains from one specimen sequenced in a study of shared clonotypes between healthy human individuals (dated by TCRdb to 2020 to 2021). For the CD8 naive samples, CD45RO-negative cells were positively selected for CCR7, yielding a CD45RA+CCR7+ population from which TemRA cells were excluded. Library creation used the immunoSEQ multiplex PCR assay. As stored in TCRdb, this immuneACCESS dataset retains in-frame rearrangements with V and J assigned. A fraction of the clones does not appear; measured against another copy, unresolved V genes explain less than half of the discrepancy, and the remainder lacks a known reason. The sample contains 750,000 to 1,000,000 clones, 80% to 95% of them found a single time. Less than 25% of the sample goes to the ten largest clones. The sequenced material came from naive CD8+ T cells sorted from blood. Reading the label with the study, this specimen's cell subset or site is: CD45RA+CCR7+. The receptor source for this set is a man aged 25 to 40 in good health.

The chain carries TRBV21-1 and TRBJ2-7. TRBV21-1 is given as a pseudogene. This CDR3 spans 15 amino acids. This chain's CDR3 is CASSKGARLGREQYF. For the CDR3, the DNA is TGTGCCAGCAGCAAAGGAGCTCGACTTGGGCGGGAGCAGTACTTC.

V and J are TRBV29-1 and TRBJ2-3, with 10 nucleotides matching TRBD2. CDR1 and CDR2 (germline): SQVTM, ANQGSEA. The CDR3 loop spans 16 amino acids. With V trimmed by 5 bases and J by 3 bases, 11 bases remained unmatched. The CDR3 reads CSVLTLASGRTDTQYF. Here the CDR3 DNA reads TGCAGCGTTTTAACTTTGGCTAGCGGGAGAACAGATACGCAGTATTTT.

The chain uses TRBV4-3 and TRBJ2-3; 9 nucleotides match TRBD2. Germline CDR1 LGHNA, CDR2 YSLEER. J was trimmed by 2 bases and V by 0 bases; bases with no gene match: 6. The length of the CDR3 is 17 residues. CDR3 nucleotides: TGCGCCAGCAGCCAAGAAGGCGGGAGGGCTGACACAGATACGCAGTATTTT. Protein product: CASSQEGGRADTDTQYF.

This chain joins TRBV11-2 and TRBJ2-1; D gene ambiguous. Trimming cost V 1 base and J 10 bases, with 8 bases left between them. From germline, CDR1 is SGHAT and CDR2 FQNNGV. The CDR3 is made up of 12 amino acids. CDR3 sequence reads: CASSLVGPEQFF. For the CDR3, the DNA is TGTGCCAGCAGCTTAGTCGGACCCGAGCAGTTCTTC.

The gene calls are TRBV5-4 and TRBJ2-3, with TRBD2 as a possible D gene (6 bases). This CDR3 comprises 14 residues. The V end lost 5 bases, the J end lost 0 bases, and 10 bases lay between the germline ends. CDR1 SGHNT and CDR2 YYREEE come from the germline V gene (reference sequence). The CDR3 DNA reads as TGTGCCAGCAGGGGGCGGGAAAGCACAGATACGCAGTATTTT. Amino acids: CASRGRESTDTQYF.

This sequence joins TRBV18 and TRBJ2-2, with D possibly matching TRBD1 (5 bases). The V end was cut by 0 bases, the J end by 6 bases, with 11 bases between. Germline V lookup: CDR1 KGHSH, CDR2 LQKENI. CDR3 length: 15 residues. The CDR3 protein is CASSPPVRAAGELFF. The CDR3 coding sequence is TGTGCCAGCTCACCACCGGTCAGGGCTGCCGGGGAGCTGTTTTTT.

V usage is TRBV11-2 and J usage is TRBJ2-7; no reliable D call. With 5 bases removed from V and 3 bases from J, the gap between germline ends came to 11 bases. Germline V CDR1 and CDR2: SGHAT, FQNNGV. CDR3 size: 13 residues. The CDR3 protein is CASSVYSFYEQYF. The CDR3 DNA reads TGTGCCAGCAGCGTTTACAGTTTCTACGAGCAGTACTTC.

This clone was seen only once. The chain combines TRBV19 with TRBJ2-1; 8 bases are shared with TRBD1. Trimming at V came to 2 bases and at J to 3 bases, leaving 6 bases not matched to a gene. Germline V gene lookup returns CDR1 LNHDA and CDR2 SQIVND (reference sequence). The CDR3 consists of 16 residues. CDR3 nucleotide sequence: TGTGCCAGTAGTATATCTCCAGGGGGCAACTACAATGAGCAGTTCTTC. Amino acid sequence: CASSISPGGNYNEQFF.

This sequence joins TRBV7-9 and TRBJ2-5; D possibly corresponds to TRBD1 (5 bases). CDR1 is SEHNR, CDR2 FQNEAQ, per germline (reference sequence). The ends were cut back, 5 bases at V and 0 bases at J, with 10 bases in the middle. The CDR3 is 14 residues long. The DNA of the CDR3 is TGTGCCAGCAGCACAGGACAAAACCAAGAGACCCAGTACTTC. Protein product: CASSTGQNQETQYF. The whole variable domain, filled in from reference TRBV7-9 and TRBJ2-5, reads DTGVSQNPRHKITKRGQNVTFRCDPISEHNRLYWYRQTLGQGPEFLTYFQNEAQLEKSRLLSDRFSAERPKGSFSTLEIQRTEQGDSAMYLCASSTGQNQETQYFGPGTRLLVL.

The chain employs TRBV11-3 and TRBJ2-1; 8 bases align to TRBD2. CDR1 is SGHNT, CDR2 YENEEA, per germline. Trimming removed 5 bases from V and 2 bases from J; junction bases left unmatched: 11. CDR3 length: 17 amino acids. This chain's CDR3 is CASSPRAGDGPYNEQFF. The CDR3 DNA reads TGTGCCAGCAGCCCAAGAGCGGGAGACGGTCCCTACAATGAGCAGTTCTTC.

The V gene is TRBV27, the J gene TRBJ2-1, with D possibly being TRBD1 or TRBD2 (5 bases each). Trimming removed 5 bases at V and 8 bases at J, with 7 bases between. This CDR3 comprises 11 residues. CDR1 is MNHEY and CDR2 is SMNVEV in the germline V gene (reference sequence). The CDR3 spells CASSGGHEQFF. CDR3 nucleotide sequence: TGTGCCAGCAGTGGGGGACATGAGCAGTTCTTC.

V usage is TRBV11-2 and J usage is TRBJ2-7; unclear D gene. V was trimmed by 4 bases and J by 6 bases, leaving 13 bases between them. The V gene's germline CDR1 is SGHAT and CDR2 FQNNGV. CDR3 length: 13 residues. The CDR3 DNA reads TGTGCCAGCAGCTCGGGTCCCCTTTCCGAGCAGTACTTC. Translation: CASSSGPLSEQYF.